The present T cell receptor beta chain was sequenced within a study of blood T cell repertoires in COVID-19. Repertoires were generated with immunoSEQ multiplex PCR, while TCRdb's copy carries only in-frame clones and drops some. The sample shows about 91,000 clones, around 90% of them seen only once. CDR3 length: 16 residues. The J segment lost 4 bases and the V segment lost 3 bases, leaving 6 bases of the junction unmatched. The V gene's germline CDR1 is LGHDT and CDR2 YNNKEL (reference sequence). The sequenced material came from peripheral blood. The TCR sequence derives from a man aged 65 to 79 with acute or convalescent COVID-19. The rearrangement joins TRBV3-1 (or the pseudogene TRBV3-2) to TRBJ2-2; 9 nucleotides agree with TRBD1. The CDR3 here is CASSQGTGRTTGELFF. The CDR3 nucleotides are TGTGCCAGCAGCCAGGGGACAGGGCGTACCACCGGGGAGCTGTTTTTT.